This TCR beta chain stems from a study of blood T cell repertoires in COVID-19. Clones were read by immunoSEQ multiplex PCR, and TCRdb kept only the in-frame ones, dropping some. The sample consists of 40,000 to 60,000 clones, approximately 90% of them appearing once. Unmatched junction bases numbered 4, after V lost 2 bases and J lost 2 bases. The CDR3 has 16 amino acids. Germline V CDR1 and CDR2: MDHEN, SYDVKM. This chain uses TRBV28 with TRBJ2-1, with 9 bases aligning to TRBD2. The receptor's source is a middle-aged man with active COVID-19. The sample was peripheral blood. As DNA, the CDR3 is TGTGCCAGCAGTTTAGCGGGCGGGGGGGCCTACAATGAGCAGTTCTTC. Protein: CASSLAGGGAYNEQFF. Complete variable domain (other parts from reference TRBV28 and TRBJ2-1): DVKVTQSSRYLVKRTGEKVFLECVQDMDHENMFWYRQDPGLGLRLIYFSYDVKMKEKGDIPEGYSVSREKKERFSLILESASTNQTSMYLCASSLAGGGAYNEQFFGPGTRLTVL.